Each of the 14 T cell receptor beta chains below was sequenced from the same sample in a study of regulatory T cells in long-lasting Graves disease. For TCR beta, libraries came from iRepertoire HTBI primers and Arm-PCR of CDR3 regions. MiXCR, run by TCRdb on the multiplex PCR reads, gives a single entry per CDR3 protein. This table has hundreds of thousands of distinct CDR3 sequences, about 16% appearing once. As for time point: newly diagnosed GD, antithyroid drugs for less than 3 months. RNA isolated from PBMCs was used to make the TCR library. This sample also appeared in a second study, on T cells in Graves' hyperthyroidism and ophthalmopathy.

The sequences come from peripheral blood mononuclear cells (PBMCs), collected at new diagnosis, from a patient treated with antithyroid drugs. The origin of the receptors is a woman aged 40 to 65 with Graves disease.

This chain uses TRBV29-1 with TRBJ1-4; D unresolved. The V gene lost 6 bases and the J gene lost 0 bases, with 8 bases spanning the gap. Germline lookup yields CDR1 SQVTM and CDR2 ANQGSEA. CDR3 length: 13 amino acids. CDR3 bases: TGCAGCGTCAAGCCTGCAACTAATGAAAAACTGTTTTTT. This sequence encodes CSVKPATNEKLFF.

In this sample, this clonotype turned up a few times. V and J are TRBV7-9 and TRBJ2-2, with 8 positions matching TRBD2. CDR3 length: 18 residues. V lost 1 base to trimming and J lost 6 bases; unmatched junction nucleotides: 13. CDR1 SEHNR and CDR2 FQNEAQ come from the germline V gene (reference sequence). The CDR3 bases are TGTGCCAGCAGCTTAGTCCTAGCGGGCCGCCAGCTACCCGGGGAGCTGTTTTTT. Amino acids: CASSLVLAGRQLPGELFF.

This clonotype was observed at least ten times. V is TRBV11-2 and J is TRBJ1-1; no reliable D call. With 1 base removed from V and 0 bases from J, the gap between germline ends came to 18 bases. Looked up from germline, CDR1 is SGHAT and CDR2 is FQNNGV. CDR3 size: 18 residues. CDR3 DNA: TGTGCCAGCAGCTTAGTGGCAGAGTCACTTACTATGAACACTGAAGCTTTCTTT. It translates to CASSLVAESLTMNTEAFF.

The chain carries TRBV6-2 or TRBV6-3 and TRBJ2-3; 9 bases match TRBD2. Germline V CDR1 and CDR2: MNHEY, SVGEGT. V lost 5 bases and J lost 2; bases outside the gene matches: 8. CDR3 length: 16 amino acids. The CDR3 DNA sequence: TGTGCCAGCAGTGGGGGGGTAGCGGGGGACACAGATACGCAGTATTTT. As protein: CASSGGVAGDTDTQYF.

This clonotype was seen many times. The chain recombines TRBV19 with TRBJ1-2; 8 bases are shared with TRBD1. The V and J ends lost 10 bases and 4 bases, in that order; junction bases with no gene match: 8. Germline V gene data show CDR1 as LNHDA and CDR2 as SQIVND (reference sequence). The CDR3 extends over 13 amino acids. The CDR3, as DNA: TGTGCCACCAAACAGGGGGACGGCTATGGCTACACCTTC. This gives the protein CATKQGDGYGYTF.

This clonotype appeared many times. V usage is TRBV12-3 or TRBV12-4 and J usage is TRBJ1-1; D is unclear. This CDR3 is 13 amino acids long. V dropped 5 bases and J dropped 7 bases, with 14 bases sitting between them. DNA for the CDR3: TGTGCCAGCAGTAGAGAAGAGAGGGATGAAGCTTTCTTT. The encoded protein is CASSREERDEAFF.

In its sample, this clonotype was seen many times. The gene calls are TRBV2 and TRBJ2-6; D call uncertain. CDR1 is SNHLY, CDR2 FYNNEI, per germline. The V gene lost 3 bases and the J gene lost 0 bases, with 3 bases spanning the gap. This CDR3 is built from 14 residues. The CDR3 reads CASSDFSGANVLTF. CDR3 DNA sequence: TGTGCCAGCAGTGATTTCTCTGGGGCCAACGTCCTGACTTTC.

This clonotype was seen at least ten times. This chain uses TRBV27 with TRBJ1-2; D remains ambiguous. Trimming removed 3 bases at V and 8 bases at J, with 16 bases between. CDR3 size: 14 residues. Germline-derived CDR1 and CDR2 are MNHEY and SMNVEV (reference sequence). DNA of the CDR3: TGTGCCAGCAGTTTCGGTGGCTCCATGGGCGGCTACACCTTC. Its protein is CASSFGGSMGGYTF.

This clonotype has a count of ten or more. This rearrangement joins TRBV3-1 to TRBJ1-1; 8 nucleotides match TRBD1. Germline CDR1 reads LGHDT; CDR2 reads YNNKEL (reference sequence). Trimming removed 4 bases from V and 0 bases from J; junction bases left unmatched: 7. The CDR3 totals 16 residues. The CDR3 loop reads CASSLRTGRMNTEAFF. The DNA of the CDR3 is TGTGCCAGCAGCCTTCGGACAGGGCGGATGAACACTGAAGCTTTCTTT. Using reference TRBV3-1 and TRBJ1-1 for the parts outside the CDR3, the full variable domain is DTAVSQTPKYLVTQMGNDKSIKCEQNLGHDTMYWYKQDSKKFLKIMFSYNNKELIINETVPNRFSPKSPDKAHLNLHINSLELGDSAVYFCASSLRTGRMNTEAFFGQGTRLTVV.

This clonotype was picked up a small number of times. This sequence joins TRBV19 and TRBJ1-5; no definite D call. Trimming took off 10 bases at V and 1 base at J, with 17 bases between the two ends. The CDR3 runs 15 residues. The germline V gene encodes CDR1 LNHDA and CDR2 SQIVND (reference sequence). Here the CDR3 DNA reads TGTGCCACCCTCCCATCGGGCCGGAGCAATCAGCCCCAGCATTTT. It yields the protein CATLPSGRSNQPQHF.

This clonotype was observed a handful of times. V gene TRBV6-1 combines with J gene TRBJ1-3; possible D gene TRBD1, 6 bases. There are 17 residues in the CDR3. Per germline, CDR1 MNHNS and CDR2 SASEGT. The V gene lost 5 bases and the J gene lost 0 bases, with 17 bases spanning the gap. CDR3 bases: TGTGCCAGCAGTCCCTCTTTTGGACAGTCCTCTGGAAACACCATATATTTT. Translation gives CASSPSFGQSSGNTIYF.

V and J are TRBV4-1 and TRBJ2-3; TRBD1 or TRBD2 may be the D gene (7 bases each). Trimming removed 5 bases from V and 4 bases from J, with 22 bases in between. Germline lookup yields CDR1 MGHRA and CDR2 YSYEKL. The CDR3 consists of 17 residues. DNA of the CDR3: TGCGCCAGCAGCTACCCCAGGGGGGGGCAGGGCCCAGATACGCAGTATTTT. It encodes CASSYPRGGQGPDTQYF.

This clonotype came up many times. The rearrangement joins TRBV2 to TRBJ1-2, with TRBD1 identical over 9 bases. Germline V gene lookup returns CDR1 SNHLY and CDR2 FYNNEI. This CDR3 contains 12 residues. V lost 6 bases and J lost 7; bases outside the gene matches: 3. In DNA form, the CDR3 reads TGTGCCAGCAGGGGGACAGGGCCTGGCTACACCTTC. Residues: CASRGTGPGYTF.

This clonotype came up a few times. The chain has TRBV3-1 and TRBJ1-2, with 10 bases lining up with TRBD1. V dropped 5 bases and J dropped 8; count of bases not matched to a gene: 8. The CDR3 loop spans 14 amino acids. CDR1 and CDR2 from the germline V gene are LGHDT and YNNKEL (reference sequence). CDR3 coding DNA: TGTGCCAGCAGCGCGGGACAGGGGAAGACGGGCTACACCTTC. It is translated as CASSAGQGKTGYTF.